These T cell receptor beta chains were read from a single sample in a study of control samples from healthy donors and cancer patients. Libraries were prepared by immunoSEQ multiplex PCR; TCRdb keeps only in-frame clonotypes and omits some of them. The repertoire holds some 120,000 clones, with roughly 90% as singletons. Material: blood. The origin of the receptors is a man between 18 and 35 years old in good health. The CDR3 runs from the conserved cysteine through the conserved F or W. The D gene is left open where the match is weak. Not all rows give a size; the values are once, few, many and, for expanded clones, a class.

>NA|TRBV19|TRBJ1-1|NA
CASSGVALRTEAFF
TGTGCCAGTAGCGGGGTCGCCCTTAGGACTGAAGCTTTCTTT
>NA|TRBV4-2|TRBJ1-2|TRBD1
CASSQGRDSYF
TGTGCCAGCAGCCAAGGGCGGGACAGCTACTTC
>NA|TRBV13|TRBJ1-2|NA
CASSPRAVRSYGYTF
TGTGCCAGCAGCCCGAGGGCCGTTAGGTCCTATGGCTACACCTTC
>NA|TRBV6-5|TRBJ1-4|TRBD1
CASSYLGQGRGKLFF
TGTGCCAGCAGTTACTTGGGACAGGGGAGGGGAAAACTGTTTTTT
>NA|TRBV19|TRBJ1-3|NA
CASTPSTAGNTIYF
TGTGCCAGTACTCCCAGCACAGCTGGAAACACCATATATTTT
>NA|TRBV6-1|TRBJ1-4|NA
CASSGPPGHPNEKLFF
TGTGCCAGCAGTGGACCTCCGGGACATCCGAATGAAAAACTGTTTTTT
>NA|TRBV5-1|TRBJ2-3|NA
CASSATVGTDTQYF
TGCGCCAGCAGCGCGACAGTGGGCACAGATACGCAGTATTTT
>NA|TRBV6-5|TRBJ1-4|NA
CASSYSRGTNEKLFF
TGTGCCAGCAGTTACTCCAGGGGAACTAATGAAAAACTGTTTTTT
>NA|TRBV9|TRBJ1-2|NA
CASSPRAGAVTNYGYTF
TGTGCCAGCAGCCCCCGGGCAGGGGCCGTAACTAACTATGGCTACACCTTC
>NA|TRBV18|TRBJ2-5|NA
CASSPARVETQYF
TGTGCCAGCTCACCTGCCAGGGTGGAGACCCAGTACTTC
>NA|TRBV5-4|TRBJ2-7|NA
CASSSGGGVSSYEQYF
TGTGCCAGCAGTTCGGGGGGCGGGGTAAGCTCCTACGAGCAGTACTTC
>NA|TRBV6-5|TRBJ1-2|NA
CASVGVNYGYTF
TGTGCCAGCGTGGGGGTTAACTATGGCTACACCTTC
>once|TRBV19|TRBJ1-4|NA
CASQSVDEKLFF
TGTGCCAGTCAGAGCGTGGATGAAAAACTGTTTTTT
>NA|TRBV30|TRBJ1-5|NA
CAWATGNSNQPQHF
TGTGCCTGGGCCACCGGCAATAGCAATCAGCCCCAGCATTTT
>NA|TRBV6-5|TRBJ2-7|NA
CASSLGQANEQYF
TGTGCCAGCAGTTTGGGACAAGCCAACGAGCAGTACTTC
>NA|TRBV5-1|TRBJ2-1|NA
CASSFRGFSYNEQFF
TGCGCCAGCAGCTTCAGGGGTTTCTCCTACAATGAGCAGTTCTTC
>few|TRBV6-1|TRBJ1-4|NA
CASSDSQGSNEKLFF
TGTGCCAGCAGTGATAGCCAGGGGTCTAATGAAAAACTGTTTTTT
>once|TRBV9|TRBJ1-1|NA
CASSVGGMNTEAFF
TGTGCCAGCAGCGTAGGCGGTATGAACACTGAAGCTTTCTTT
>NA|TRBV3-1/TRBV3-2|TRBJ2-5|TRBD2
CASSHGGVETQYF
TGTGCCAGCAGCCACGGGGGGGTTGAGACCCAGTACTTC
>NA|TRBV30|TRBJ1-2|NA
CAWSARPIIGGYTF
TGTGCCTGGAGTGCCCGTCCCATCATCGGGGGCTACACCTTC
>NA|TRBV5-4|TRBJ2-1|TRBD2
CASSLGTSEYNEQFF
TGTGCCAGCAGCCTGGGGACTAGCGAGTACAATGAGCAGTTCTTC
>NA|TRBV6-4|TRBJ2-1|TRBD2
CASSTRGGGDEQFF
TGTGCCAGCAGTACGCGGGGGGGCGGAGATGAGCAGTTCTTC